The TCR beta chain under discussion was sequenced for a study of shared clonotypes between healthy human individuals. The overall study: The study enrolled a couple of women and three men aged 18 to 49. CD4 naive cells filled three plates per donor, CD4 memory three, CD8 naive two and CD8 memory one. The study, taken as a whole, reports: Four donors had about 5.1% of their naive CD4 clonotypes in common.

CD4+ cells underwent separation, giving CD45RA+ naive and CD45RA-negative memory subsets. Germline CDR1 SGHAT, CDR2 FQNNGV. Trimming stripped 4 bases from V and 0 bases from J, with 12 bases between. The CDR3 consists of 15 residues. Of note for this clone: The antigen remains unidentified.

Only in-frame clones appear in the TCRdb table, and some are missing; sequencing was by immunoSEQ multiplex PCR. The table has some 2,500,000 clones, roughly 93% seen once. The receptor's source is a man in his late teens or twenties in good health. Some clones in this sample may be carry-over from other donors' samples. Sequencing input: naive CD4+ T cells from PBMCs. Indicated subset: CD45RA+ positively selected. This rearrangement joins TRBV11-2 to TRBJ1-2; D remains ambiguous. CDR3: CASSYGLRTNYGYTF. DNA for the CDR3: TGTGCCAGCAGCTACGGACTGCGAACTAACTATGGCTACACCTTC.